This T cell receptor (beta chain) is from a study of cytomegalovirus exposure and HLA in healthy donors. Germline assignment: CDR1 MNHEY and CDR2 SVGAGI. The CDR3 extends over 15 amino acids. The junction had 7 bases not matched to a gene; V was cut back by 0 bases and J by 7 bases. This table comes from immunoSEQ multiplex PCR, and its TCRdb copy is limited to in-frame clones, with some not included. The sample shows over 200,000 clones, 88% of them seen only once. The sample comprised PBMCs. The J gene is TRBJ1-1, the V gene TRBV6-5; 8 nucleotides line up with TRBD1. This TCR derives from a woman under 30 in good health and CMV-seronegative. The CDR3, as DNA: TGTGCCAGCAGTTACTCCGGCAGGGGGCTTGGTGAAGCTTTCTTT. It is translated as CASSYSGRGLGEAFF.